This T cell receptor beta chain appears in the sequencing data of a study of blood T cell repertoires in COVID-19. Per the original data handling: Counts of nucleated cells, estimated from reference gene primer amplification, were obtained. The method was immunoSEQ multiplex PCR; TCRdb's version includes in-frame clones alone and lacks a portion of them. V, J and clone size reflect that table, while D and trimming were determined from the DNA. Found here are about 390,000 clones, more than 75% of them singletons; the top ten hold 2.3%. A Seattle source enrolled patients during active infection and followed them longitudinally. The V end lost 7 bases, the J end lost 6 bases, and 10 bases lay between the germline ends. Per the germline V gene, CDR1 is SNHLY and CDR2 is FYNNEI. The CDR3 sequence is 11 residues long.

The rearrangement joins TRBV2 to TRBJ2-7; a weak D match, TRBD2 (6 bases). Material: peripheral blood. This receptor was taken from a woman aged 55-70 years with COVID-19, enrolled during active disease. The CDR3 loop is CASTGVSEQYF. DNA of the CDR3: TGTGCCAGCACGGGGGTTAGCGAGCAGTACTTC.